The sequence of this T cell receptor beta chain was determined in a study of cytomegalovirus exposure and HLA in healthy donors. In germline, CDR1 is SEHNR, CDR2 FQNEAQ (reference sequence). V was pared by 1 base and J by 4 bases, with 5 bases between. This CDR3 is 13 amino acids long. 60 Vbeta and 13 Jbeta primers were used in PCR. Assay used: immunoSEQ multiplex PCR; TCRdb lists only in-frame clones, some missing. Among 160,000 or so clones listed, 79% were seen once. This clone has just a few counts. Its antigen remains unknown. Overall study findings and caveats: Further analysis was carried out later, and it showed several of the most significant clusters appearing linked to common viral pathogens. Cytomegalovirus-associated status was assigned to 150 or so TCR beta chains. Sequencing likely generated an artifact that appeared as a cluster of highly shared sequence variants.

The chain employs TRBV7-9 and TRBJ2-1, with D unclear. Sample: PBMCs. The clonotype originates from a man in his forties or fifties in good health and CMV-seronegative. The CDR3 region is CASSLGLYNEQFF. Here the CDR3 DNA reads TGTGCCAGCAGCTTAGGGCTTTACAATGAGCAGTTCTTC.